The clone carrying this T cell receptor (beta chain) was recorded once. Profiling relied on immunoSEQ multiplex PCR, and the TCRdb table lists in-frame clones only, not all of them. The table shows approximately 350,000 clones, with 89% occurring only once. The sample belongs to a study of blood T cell repertoires in COVID-19. Germline CDR1 and CDR2: GTSNPN and SVGIG (reference sequence). There are 13 residues in the CDR3. V shed 5 bases and J shed 4 bases, with 14 bases lying between them. The sequence came from a man aged 35-49 years with acute or convalescent COVID-19. This chain joins TRBV30 and TRBJ1-1; no clear D gene. The sample comprised peripheral blood. The CDR3 region has the DNA TGTGCCTGGGACAAATCAGATAGCACTGAAGCTTTCTTT. Its translation is CAWDKSDSTEAFF.